This T cell receptor (beta chain) appears in the sequencing data of a study of T cells in Graves' hyperthyroidism and ophthalmopathy. This clonotype was seen many times. It was RNA transcripts that yielded the amplified TCR beta CDR3 regions. The HTBI primer set served for first-round RT-PCR of the TCR CDR3. A single record per CDR3 protein comes from TCRdb applying MiXCR to the multiplex PCR reads. The sample lists around 520,000 distinct CDR3 sequences, 24% occurring once. The CDR3 consists of 13 residues. V lost 5 bases and J 4 bases, leaving 9 bases between the germline ends. CDR1 and CDR2 (germline): MNHEY, SMNVEV (reference sequence).

The receptor comes from a woman aged 25 to 39 with Graves' ophthalmopathy. This chain joins TRBV27 and TRBJ1-3, with D unclear. The sequenced material came from blood. The CDR3 region has the DNA TGTGCCAGCAGTCTCTATACGGGAAACACCATATATTTT. This gives the protein CASSLYTGNTIYF.